The 6 T cell receptor beta chains reported below all come from one sample, sequenced in a study of control samples from healthy donors and cancer patients. Measured with immunoSEQ multiplex PCR; TCRdb has only the in-frame clones, and not every one. The sample yields around 130,000 clones, approximately 89% seen once. The material sequenced was PBMCs. These receptors all come from a man aged 45-65 years with head and neck cancer.

The chain links TRBV7-6 to TRBJ2-5; D ambiguous. This CDR3 has 16 residues. The V end lost 0 bases, the J end lost 5 bases, and 16 bases lay between the germline ends. CDR1 is SGHVS and CDR2 is FNYEAQ in the germline V gene. In nucleotides, the CDR3 is TGTGCCAGCAGCTTAGCAGGAACGGCCAGCGCGGAGACCCAGTACTTC. Its protein product is CASSLAGTASAETQYF.

The CDR3 spells CATSRDKRGSNEQYF. The CDR3 DNA is TGTGCCACCAGCAGAGATAAACGGGGATCCAACGAGCAGTACTTC. This rearrangement joins TRBV15 to TRBJ2-7; D is perhaps TRBD2 (5 bases). Germline assignment: CDR1 LNHNV and CDR2 YYDKDF (reference sequence). V was shortened by 0 bases and J by 5 bases, with 14 bases between the two germline ends. CDR3 length equals 15 residues.

In its sample, this clone was seen once. The rearrangement joins TRBV2 to TRBJ1-2, with D perhaps matching TRBD1 (6 bases). Germline V gene sequence: CDR1 SNHLY, CDR2 FYNNEI. This CDR3 has 12 amino acids. The ends were cut back, 7 bases at V and 8 bases at J, with 14 bases in the middle. CDR3 in amino acids: CASTGEGVGYTF. The CDR3 bases are TGTGCCAGCACAGGGGAGGGCGTCGGCTACACCTTC.

V usage is TRBV27 and J usage is TRBJ2-5; 8 bases are shared with TRBD2. CDR1 and CDR2 from the germline V gene are MNHEY and SMNVEV (reference sequence). This CDR3 region has 15 residues. V was clipped by 6 bases and J by 4 bases; unmatched bases: 10. CDR3 residues: CASSRRVAGRETQYF. The DNA of the CDR3 is TGTGCCAGCAGCCGTCGTGTAGCGGGACGAGAGACCCAGTACTTC.

The chain couples TRBV12-5 to TRBJ2-1; D remains ambiguous. Germline CDR1 LGHNT, CDR2 FRNRAP. This CDR3 has 14 residues. V was shortened by 1 base and J by 5 bases, with 9 bases between the two germline ends. The DNA of the CDR3 is TGTGCTAGTGGTTTGGGTCTACTAAACAATGAGCAGTTCTTC. This gives the protein CASGLGLLNNEQFF.

This rearrangement joins TRBV29-1 to TRBJ2-1; a weak D match, TRBD2 (6 bases). The CDR3 contains 13 residues. Trimming took 7 bases from V and 4 from J, leaving 14 bases between them. Germline loops: CDR1 SQVTM, CDR2 ANQGSEA. Here the CDR3 reads CSGRTTVYNEQFF. CDR3 DNA sequence: TGCAGCGGACGGACTACCGTGTACAATGAGCAGTTCTTC.